This T cell receptor (beta chain) was obtained from a study of CD8 T cells in Susac syndrome. RNA totalling roughly 0.45 to 1 ug underwent reverse transcription with random hexamers. Each CDR3 protein gets one entry after TCRdb re-called the immunoSEQ multiplex PCR reads with MiXCR. The sample lists 100,000 to 150,000 distinct CDR3 sequences, more than 90% seen once, with 0.2% to 0.25% in the top ten. The CDR3 loop spans 15 amino acids. Germline CDR1 SEHNR, CDR2 FQNEAQ (reference sequence). V was pared by 4 bases and J by 6 bases, with 4 bases of the junction left unmatched. The material sequenced was CD8+ T cells from PBMCs. This receptor was identified in a human donor with Susac syndrome. V and J are TRBV7-9 and TRBJ1-5, with TRBD1 matching 12 bases. CDR3 DNA sequence: TGTGCCAGCAGCTGGGGACAGGGGGCCCTTCAGCCCCAGCATTTT. The encoded protein is CASSWGQGALQPQHF.